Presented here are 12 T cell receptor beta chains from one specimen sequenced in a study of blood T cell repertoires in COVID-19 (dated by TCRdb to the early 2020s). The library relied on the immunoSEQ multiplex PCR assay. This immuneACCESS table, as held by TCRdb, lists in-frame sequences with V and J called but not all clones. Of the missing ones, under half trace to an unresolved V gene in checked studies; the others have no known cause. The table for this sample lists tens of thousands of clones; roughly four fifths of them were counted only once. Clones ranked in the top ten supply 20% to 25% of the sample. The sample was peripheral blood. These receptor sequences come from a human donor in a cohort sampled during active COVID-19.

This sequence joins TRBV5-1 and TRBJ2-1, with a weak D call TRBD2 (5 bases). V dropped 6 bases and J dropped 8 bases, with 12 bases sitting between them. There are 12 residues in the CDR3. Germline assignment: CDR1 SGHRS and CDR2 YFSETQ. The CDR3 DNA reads TGCGCCAGCACGTCGACCGGGGATGAGCAGTTCTTC. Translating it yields CASTSTGDEQFF.

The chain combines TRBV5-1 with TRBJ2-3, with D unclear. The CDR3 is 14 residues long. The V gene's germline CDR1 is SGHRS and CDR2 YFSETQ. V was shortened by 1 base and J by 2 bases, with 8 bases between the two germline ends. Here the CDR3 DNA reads TGCGCCAGCAGCTTGCGGTATCCCACAGATACGCAGTATTTT. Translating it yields CASSLRYPTDTQYF.

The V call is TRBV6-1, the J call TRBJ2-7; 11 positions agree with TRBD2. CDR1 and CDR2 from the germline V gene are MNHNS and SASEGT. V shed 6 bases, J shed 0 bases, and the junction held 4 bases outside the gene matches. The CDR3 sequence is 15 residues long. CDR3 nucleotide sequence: TGTGCCAGCAGCACTAGCGGGGGCAACTCCTACGAGCAGTACTTC. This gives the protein CASSTSGGNSYEQYF.

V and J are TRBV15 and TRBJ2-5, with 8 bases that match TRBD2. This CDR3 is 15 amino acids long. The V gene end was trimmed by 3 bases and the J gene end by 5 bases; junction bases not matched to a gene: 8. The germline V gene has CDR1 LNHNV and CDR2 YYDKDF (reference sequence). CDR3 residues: CATSSLRGDEETQYF. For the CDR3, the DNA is TGTGCCACCAGCAGTCTGCGGGGGGATGAGGAGACCCAGTACTTC.

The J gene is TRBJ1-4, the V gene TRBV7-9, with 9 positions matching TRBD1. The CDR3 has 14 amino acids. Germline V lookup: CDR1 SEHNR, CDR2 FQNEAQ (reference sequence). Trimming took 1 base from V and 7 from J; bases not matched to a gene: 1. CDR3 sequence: CASSLGQGGEKLFF. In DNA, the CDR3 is TGTGCCAGCAGCTTAGGACAGGGGGGTGAAAAACTGTTTTTT.

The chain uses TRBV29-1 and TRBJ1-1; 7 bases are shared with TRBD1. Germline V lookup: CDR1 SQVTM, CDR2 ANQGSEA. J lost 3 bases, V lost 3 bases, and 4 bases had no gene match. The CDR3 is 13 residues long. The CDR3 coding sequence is TGCAGCGTTGACGGACAGGCGGACACTGAAGCTTTCTTT. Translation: CSVDGQADTEAFF. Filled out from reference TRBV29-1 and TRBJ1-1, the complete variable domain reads SAVISQKPSRDICQRGTSLTIQCQVDSQVTMMFWYRQQPGQSLTLIATANQGSEATYESGFVIDKFPISRPNLTFSTLTVSNMSPEDSSIYLCSVDGQADTEAFFGQGTRLTVV.

For the CDR3, the DNA is TGTGCCAGCAGGGACAGGGGGCAAGAGACCCAGTACTTC. Amino acids: CASRDRGQETQYF. The chain has TRBV28 and TRBJ2-5; 10 bases line up with TRBD1. The ends lost 6 bases at V and 2 bases at J; junction bases unmatched: 0. CDR3 length equals 13 residues. Germline V gives CDR1 MDHEN, CDR2 SYDVKM. Together with reference TRBV28 and TRBJ2-5, the CDR3 gives the full variable domain: DVKVTQSSRYLVKRTGEKVFLECVQDMDHENMFWYRQDPGLGLRLIYFSYDVKMKEKGDIPEGYSVSREKKERFSLILESASTNQTSMYLCASRDRGQETQYFGPGTRLLVL.

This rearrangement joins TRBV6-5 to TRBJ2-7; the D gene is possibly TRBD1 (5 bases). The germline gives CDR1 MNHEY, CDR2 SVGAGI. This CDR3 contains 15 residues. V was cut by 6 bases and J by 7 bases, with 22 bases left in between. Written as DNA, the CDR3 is TGTGCCAGCAGGACCGACGGGCAGGGTTCGGAAGAGCAGTACTTC. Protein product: CASRTDGQGSEEQYF.

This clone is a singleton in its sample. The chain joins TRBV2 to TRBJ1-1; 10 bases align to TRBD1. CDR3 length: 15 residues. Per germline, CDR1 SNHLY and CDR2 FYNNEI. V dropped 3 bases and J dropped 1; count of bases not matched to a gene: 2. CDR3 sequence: CASSDGQGGNTEAFF. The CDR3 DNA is TGTGCCAGCAGTGACGGACAGGGGGGGAACACTGAAGCTTTCTTT. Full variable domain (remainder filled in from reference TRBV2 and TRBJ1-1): EPEVTQTPSHQVTQMGQEVILRCVPISNHLYFYWYRQILGQKVEFLVSFYNNEISEKSEIFDDQFSVERPDGSNFTLKIRSTKLEDSAMYFCASSDGQGGNTEAFFGQGTRLTVV.

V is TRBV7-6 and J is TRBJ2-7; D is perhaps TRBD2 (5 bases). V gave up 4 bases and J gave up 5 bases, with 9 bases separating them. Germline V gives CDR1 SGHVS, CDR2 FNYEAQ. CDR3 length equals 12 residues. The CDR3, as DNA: TGTGCCAGCAGCTCGGGGTGGGACGAGCAGTACTTC. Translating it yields CASSSGWDEQYF.

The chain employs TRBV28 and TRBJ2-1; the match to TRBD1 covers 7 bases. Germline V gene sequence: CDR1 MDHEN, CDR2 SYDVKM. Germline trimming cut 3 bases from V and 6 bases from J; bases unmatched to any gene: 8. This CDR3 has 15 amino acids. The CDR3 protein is CASSFVDRVANEQFF. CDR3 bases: TGTGCCAGCAGTTTCGTCGACAGGGTTGCCAATGAGCAGTTCTTC.

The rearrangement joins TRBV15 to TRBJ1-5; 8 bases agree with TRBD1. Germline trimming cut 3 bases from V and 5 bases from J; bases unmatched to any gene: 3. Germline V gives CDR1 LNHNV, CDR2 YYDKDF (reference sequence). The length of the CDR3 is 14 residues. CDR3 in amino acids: CATSSTTGDQPQHF. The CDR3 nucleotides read TGTGCCACCAGCAGTACGACAGGGGATCAGCCCCAGCATTTT.